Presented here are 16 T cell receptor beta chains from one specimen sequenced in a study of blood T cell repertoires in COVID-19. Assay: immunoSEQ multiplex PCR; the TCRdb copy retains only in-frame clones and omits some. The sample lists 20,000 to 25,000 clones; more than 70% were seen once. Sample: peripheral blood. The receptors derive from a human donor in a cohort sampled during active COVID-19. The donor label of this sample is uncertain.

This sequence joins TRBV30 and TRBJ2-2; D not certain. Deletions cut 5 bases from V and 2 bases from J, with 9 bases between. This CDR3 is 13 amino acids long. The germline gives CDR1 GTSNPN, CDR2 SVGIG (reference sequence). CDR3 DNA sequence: TGTGCCTGGGCCCCCCCTAACACCGGGGAGCTGTTTTTT. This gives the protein CAWAPPNTGELFF.

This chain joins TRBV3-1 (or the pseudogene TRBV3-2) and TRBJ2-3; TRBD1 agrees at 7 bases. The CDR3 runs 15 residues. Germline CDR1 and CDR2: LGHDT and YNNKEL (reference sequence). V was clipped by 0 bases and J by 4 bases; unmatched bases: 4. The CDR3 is CASSQDRQGADTQYF. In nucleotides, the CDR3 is TGTGCCAGCAGCCAAGATAGGCAGGGGGCAGATACGCAGTATTTT.

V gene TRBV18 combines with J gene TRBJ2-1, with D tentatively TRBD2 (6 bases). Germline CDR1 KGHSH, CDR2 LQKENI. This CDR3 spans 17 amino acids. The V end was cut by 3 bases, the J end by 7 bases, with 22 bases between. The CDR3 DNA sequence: TGTGCCAGCTCACCCCCTCCCGTATCGGGAGTAGGAAATGAGCAGTTCTTC. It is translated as CASSPPPVSGVGNEQFF.

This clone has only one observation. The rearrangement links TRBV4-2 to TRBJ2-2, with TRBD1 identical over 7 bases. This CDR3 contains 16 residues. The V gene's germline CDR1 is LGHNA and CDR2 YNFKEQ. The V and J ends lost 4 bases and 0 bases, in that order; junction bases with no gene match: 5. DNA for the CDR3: TGTGCCAGCAGCCTCCGACAGGGATCGAACACCGGGGAGCTGTTTTTT. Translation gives CASSLRQGSNTGELFF.

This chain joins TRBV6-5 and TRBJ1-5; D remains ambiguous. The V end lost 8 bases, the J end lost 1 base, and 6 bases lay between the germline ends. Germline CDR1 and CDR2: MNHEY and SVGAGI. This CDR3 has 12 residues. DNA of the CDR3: TGTGCCAGCGGAGAAAGCAATCAGCCCCAGCATTTT. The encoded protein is CASGESNQPQHF.

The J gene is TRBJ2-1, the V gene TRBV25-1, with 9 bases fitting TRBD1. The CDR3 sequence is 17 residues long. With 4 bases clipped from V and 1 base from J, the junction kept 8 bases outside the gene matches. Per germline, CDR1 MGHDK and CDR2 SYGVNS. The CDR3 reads CASSGGWGQGSYNEQFF. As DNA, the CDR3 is TGTGCCAGCAGTGGCGGGTGGGGACAGGGTTCCTACAATGAGCAGTTCTTC.

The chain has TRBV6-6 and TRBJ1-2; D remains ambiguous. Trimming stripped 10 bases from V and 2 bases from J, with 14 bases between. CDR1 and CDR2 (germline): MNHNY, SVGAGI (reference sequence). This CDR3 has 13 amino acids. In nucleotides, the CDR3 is TGTGCCACCTGGTCGGGGTCAAACTATGGCTACACCTTC. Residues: CATWSGSNYGYTF.

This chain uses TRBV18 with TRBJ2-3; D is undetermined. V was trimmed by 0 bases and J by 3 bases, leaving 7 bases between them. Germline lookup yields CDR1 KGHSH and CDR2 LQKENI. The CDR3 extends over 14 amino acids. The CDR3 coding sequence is TGTGCCAGCTCACCACCGATAGTAACAGATACGCAGTATTTT. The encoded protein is CASSPPIVTDTQYF.

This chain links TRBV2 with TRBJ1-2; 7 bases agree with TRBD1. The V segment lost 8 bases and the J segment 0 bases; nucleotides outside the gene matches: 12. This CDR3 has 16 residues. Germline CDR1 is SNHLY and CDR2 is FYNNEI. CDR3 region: CASRPLGQAANYGYTF. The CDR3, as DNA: TGTGCCAGCCGACCCCTTGGACAGGCGGCTAACTATGGCTACACCTTC.

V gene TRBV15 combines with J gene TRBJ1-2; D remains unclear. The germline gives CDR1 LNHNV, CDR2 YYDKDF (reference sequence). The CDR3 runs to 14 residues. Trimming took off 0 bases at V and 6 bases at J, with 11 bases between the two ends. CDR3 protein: CATSRDRLADGYTF. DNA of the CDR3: TGTGCCACCAGCAGAGATAGATTAGCTGATGGCTACACCTTC.

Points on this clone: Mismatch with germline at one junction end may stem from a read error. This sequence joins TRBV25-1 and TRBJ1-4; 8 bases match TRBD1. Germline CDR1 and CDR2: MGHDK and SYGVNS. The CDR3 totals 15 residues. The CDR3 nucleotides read TGTGCCGGCAGCGAGCCGGGACAGGTTCATGAAAAACTGTTTTTT. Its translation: CAGSEPGQVHEKLFF. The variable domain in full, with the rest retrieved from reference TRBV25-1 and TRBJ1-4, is EADIYQTPRYLVIGTGKKITLECSQTMGHDKMYWYQQDPGMELHLIHYSYGVNSTEKGDLSSESTVSRIRTEHFPLTLESARPSHTSQYLCAGSEPGQVHEKLFFGSGTQLSVL.

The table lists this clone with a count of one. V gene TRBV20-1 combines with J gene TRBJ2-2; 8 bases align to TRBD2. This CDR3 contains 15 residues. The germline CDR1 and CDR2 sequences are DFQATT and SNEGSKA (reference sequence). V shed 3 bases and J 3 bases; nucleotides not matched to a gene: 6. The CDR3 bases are TGCAGTGCTAGTCCTAGCGGGTTCTACACCGGGGAGCTGTTTTTT. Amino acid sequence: CSASPSGFYTGELFF.

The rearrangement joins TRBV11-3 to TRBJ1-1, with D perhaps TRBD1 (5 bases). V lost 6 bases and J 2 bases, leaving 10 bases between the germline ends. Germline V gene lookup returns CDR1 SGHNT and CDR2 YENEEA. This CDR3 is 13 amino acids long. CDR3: CASRTDTNTEAFF. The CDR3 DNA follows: TGTGCCAGCAGGACGGACACAAACACTGAAGCTTTCTTT.

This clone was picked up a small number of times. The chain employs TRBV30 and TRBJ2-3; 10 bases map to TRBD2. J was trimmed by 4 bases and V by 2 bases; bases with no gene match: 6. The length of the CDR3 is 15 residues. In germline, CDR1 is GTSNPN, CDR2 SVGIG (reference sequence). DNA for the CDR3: TGTGCCTGGAGTTCCCTAGCGGGAGAGGCAGATACGCAGTATTTT. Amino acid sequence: CAWSSLAGEADTQYF.

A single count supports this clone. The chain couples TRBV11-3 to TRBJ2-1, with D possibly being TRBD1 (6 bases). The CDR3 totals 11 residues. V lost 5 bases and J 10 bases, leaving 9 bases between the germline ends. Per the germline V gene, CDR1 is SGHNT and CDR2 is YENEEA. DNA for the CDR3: TGTGCCAGCAGCCCGGACAGCGAGCAGTTCTTC. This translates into CASSPDSEQFF.

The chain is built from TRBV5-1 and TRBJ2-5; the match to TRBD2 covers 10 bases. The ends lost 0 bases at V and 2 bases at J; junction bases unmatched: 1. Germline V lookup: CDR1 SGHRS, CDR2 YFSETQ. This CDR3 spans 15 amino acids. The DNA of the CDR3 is TGCGCCAGCAGCTTGGCACTAGCGGGACAAGAGACCCAGTACTTC. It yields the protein CASSLALAGQETQYF.